These 24 T cell receptor beta chains share one sample of origin, sequenced in a study of CD8 T cells in Susac syndrome. RNA in amounts of roughly 0.45 to 1 ug was reverse transcribed with random hexamers. TCRdb redid the calling of the immunoSEQ multiplex PCR reads with MiXCR, one entry per CDR3 protein. This repertoire shows about 150,000 distinct CDR3 sequences, roughly 94% found once; its top ten account for 0.2% to 0.25%. Sequenced input: CD8+ T cells from PBMCs. Receptors originate from a human donor with multiple sclerosis.

The chain employs TRBV5-6 and TRBJ1-1; D is uncertain. The CDR3 has 15 amino acids. Germline CDR1 and CDR2: SGHDT and YYEEEE. Trimming took off 1 base at V and 0 bases at J, with 10 bases between the two ends. The CDR3 region is CASSLLSSMNTEAFF. For the CDR3, the DNA is TGTGCCAGCAGCTTGCTCAGTAGCATGAACACTGAAGCTTTCTTT.

This chain connects TRBV29-1 to TRBJ2-2; the D gene is possibly TRBD1 (6 bases). From germline, CDR1 is SQVTM and CDR2 ANQGSEA. V was cut by 3 bases and J by 6 bases, with 14 bases left in between. This CDR3 contains 14 residues. The CDR3 nucleotides read TGCAGCGTTGAGGGGAACAGGGAGCCCGGGGAGCTGTTTTTT. It codes for CSVEGNREPGELFF.

This rearrangement joins TRBV6-6 to TRBJ2-3, with D perhaps given as TRBD1 or TRBD2 (5 bases each). V gave up 2 bases and J gave up 6 bases, with 9 bases separating them. CDR1 and CDR2 from the germline V gene are MNHNY and SVGAGI (reference sequence). This CDR3 is built from 13 residues. In DNA form, the CDR3 reads TGTGCCAGCAGTTACGTTCGGGGCGATACGCAGTATTTT. As protein: CASSYVRGDTQYF.

This rearrangement joins TRBV29-1 to TRBJ2-2, with 7 bases fitting TRBD2. The CDR3 length is 13 residues. Per the germline V gene, CDR1 is SQVTM and CDR2 is ANQGSEA. V dropped 4 bases and J dropped 5; count of bases not matched to a gene: 4. The CDR3 here is CSVVQAGTGELFF. The CDR3 region has the DNA TGCAGCGTTGTGCAAGCGGGAACCGGGGAGCTGTTTTTT.

The chain links TRBV9 to TRBJ1-1; 8 bases are shared with TRBD1. J gave up 1 base and V 0 bases, and 5 bases lay outside the gene matches. Germline V gene data show CDR1 as SGDLS and CDR2 as YYNGEE. The CDR3 is made up of 16 amino acids. The DNA of the CDR3 is TGTGCCAGCAGCGTAGCTCGGGACAGGCCGAACACTGAAGCTTTCTTT. Residues: CASSVARDRPNTEAFF. Full variable domain (remainder filled in from reference TRBV9 and TRBJ1-1): DSGVTQTPKHLITATGQRVTLRCSPRSGDLSVYWYQQSLDQGLQFLIQYYNGEERAKGNILERFSAQQFPDLHSELNLSSLELGDSALYFCASSVARDRPNTEAFFGQGTRLTVV.

This chain links TRBV9 with TRBJ2-3; TRBD2 might be the D (7 bases). Germline assignment: CDR1 SGDLS and CDR2 YYNGEE. V lost 4 bases and J lost 0, with 15 bases in between. The CDR3 contains 16 residues. The CDR3 region is CASSREGGASTDTQYF. In DNA form, the CDR3 reads TGTGCCAGCAGCAGAGAAGGGGGGGCTAGCACAGATACGCAGTATTTT.

This rearrangement joins TRBV29-1 to TRBJ1-2; TRBD1 is a possible D gene (5 bases). Trimming removed 7 bases at V and 6 bases at J, with 15 bases between. CDR1 SQVTM and CDR2 ANQGSEA come from the germline V gene. The CDR3 is 12 residues long. DNA for the CDR3: TGCAGCGGGGGGAGATTAGCTGATGGCTACACCTTC. It is translated as CSGGRLADGYTF.

This CDR3 reads CASSFGGAGGSQPQHF. The CDR3 nucleotides are TGTGCCAGCAGTTTCGGGGGTGCGGGGGGCTCTCAGCCCCAGCATTTT. The chain joins TRBV27 to TRBJ1-5; D perhaps matches TRBD1 (6 bases). This CDR3 comprises 16 residues. CDR1 and CDR2 (germline): MNHEY, SMNVEV (reference sequence). V gave up 3 bases and J gave up 6 bases, with 18 bases separating them.

This chain connects TRBV5-6 to TRBJ2-7; 9 nucleotides agree with TRBD1. CDR1 is SGHDT, CDR2 YYEEEE, per germline. There are 15 residues in the CDR3. V was pared by 3 bases and J by 1 base, with 5 bases of the junction left unmatched. The CDR3 DNA sequence: TGTGCCAGCAGCTACACAGGGGGCAAGTCCTACGAGCAGTACTTC. The encoded protein is CASSYTGGKSYEQYF.

The DNA of the CDR3 is TGTGCCAGCAGTGGACTTGGGGGCGGTGAAAAACTGTTTTTT. It yields the protein CASSGLGGGEKLFF. The chain combines TRBV25-1 with TRBJ1-4; a possible D gene is TRBD1 (6 bases). V was cut by 4 bases and J by 7 bases, with 13 bases left in between. The CDR3 extends over 14 amino acids. From germline, CDR1 is MGHDK and CDR2 SYGVNS. Full variable domain (remainder filled in from reference TRBV25-1 and TRBJ1-4): EADIYQTPRYLVIGTGKKITLECSQTMGHDKMYWYQQDPGMELHLIHYSYGVNSTEKGDLSSESTVSRIRTEHFPLTLESARPSHTSQYLCASSGLGGGEKLFFGSGTQLSVL.

This clonotype was counted once. The chain combines TRBV27 with TRBJ2-7; 8 bases are a match to TRBD1. The CDR3 length is 15 residues. The germline V gene encodes CDR1 MNHEY and CDR2 SMNVEV (reference sequence). J lost 5 bases, V lost 6 bases, and 12 bases had no gene match. The CDR3 loop is CASRPAGTGVHEQYF. The CDR3 DNA is TGTGCCAGCAGACCCGCCGGGACAGGAGTACACGAGCAGTACTTC.

The V and J genes are TRBV27 and TRBJ2-5; perhaps TRBD2 as D (6 bases). Germline assignment: CDR1 MNHEY and CDR2 SMNVEV (reference sequence). V was clipped by 2 bases and J by 5 bases, with 9 bases between them. This CDR3 contains 13 residues. This CDR3 is CASSLTGAETQYF. CDR3 DNA sequence: TGTGCCAGCAGTTTAACGGGAGCGGAGACCCAGTACTTC.

The genes are TRBV4-2 and TRBJ2-7, with D perhaps TRBD2 (5 bases). This CDR3 comprises 13 residues. From germline, CDR1 is LGHNA and CDR2 YNFKEQ. V was pared by 3 bases and J by 3 bases, with 9 bases between. This CDR3 is CASSHGEYYEQYF. CDR3 bases: TGTGCCAGCAGCCATGGGGAGTACTACGAGCAGTACTTC.

The chain has TRBV5-1 and TRBJ1-6; D is uncertain. The CDR3 contains 12 residues. Germline lookup yields CDR1 SGHRS and CDR2 YFSETQ. Trimming took 1 base from V and 13 from J, leaving 9 bases between them. The CDR3 nucleotides read TGCGCCAGCAGCTTGAACGGCCCCCCCCTCCACTTT. The encoded protein is CASSLNGPPLHF. The whole variable domain, remainder taken from reference TRBV5-1 and TRBJ1-6, is KAGVTQTPRYLIKTRGQQVTLSCSPISGHRSVSWYQQTPGQGLQFLFEYFSETQRNKGNFPGRFSGRQFSNSRSEMNVSTLELGDSALYLCASSLNGPPLHFGNGTRLTVT.

The chain has TRBV5-4 and TRBJ1-2, with a weak D call TRBD1 (5 bases). The CDR3 length is 14 residues. CDR1 SGHNT and CDR2 YYREEE come from the germline V gene (reference sequence). V lost 0 bases, J lost 8 bases, and 14 bases lay in between. CDR3 nucleotide sequence: TGTGCCAGCAGCTTGGGTGGAACAGGTTGGGGCTACACCTTC. This translates into CASSLGGTGWGYTF.

The chain carries TRBV3-1 and TRBJ2-1, with D hard to call. Germline CDR1 is LGHDT and CDR2 is YNNKEL (reference sequence). CDR3 length: 13 amino acids. V gave up 4 bases and J gave up 3 bases, with 7 bases separating them. This CDR3 reads CASSPDHYNEQFF. The CDR3 DNA follows: TGTGCCAGCAGCCCGGACCACTACAATGAGCAGTTCTTC.

The chain links TRBV11-2 to TRBJ2-6; 7 bases map to TRBD1. V was clipped by 3 bases and J by 0 bases; unmatched bases: 5. Germline V gene sequence: CDR1 SGHAT, CDR2 FQNNGV. This CDR3 region has 17 residues. In DNA form, the CDR3 reads TGTGCCAGCAGCTTCCCAGGGGGTAGCTCTGGGGCCAACGTCCTGACTTTC. Its translation is CASSFPGGSSGANVLTF.

The chain carries TRBV28 and TRBJ2-3; 7 positions match TRBD1. Germline-derived CDR1 and CDR2 are MDHEN and SYDVKM. This CDR3 has 15 amino acids. J gave up 2 bases and V 2 bases, and 4 bases lay outside the gene matches. As DNA, the CDR3 is TGTGCCAGCAGTTTAGGGGACAGCCTCACAGATACGCAGTATTTT. Translated: CASSLGDSLTDTQYF.

This rearrangement joins TRBV29-1 to TRBJ1-2, with 7 nucleotides matching TRBD1. Germline V lookup: CDR1 SQVTM, CDR2 ANQGSEA. This CDR3 has 13 amino acids. Trimming took 4 bases from V and 8 from J; bases not matched to a gene: 10. The CDR3 coding sequence is TGCAGCGTTGGGGTTGCAGGGGGGCGCGGCTACACCTTC. This sequence encodes CSVGVAGGRGYTF.

The chain links TRBV9 to TRBJ2-3; D not resolved. CDR1 is SGDLS and CDR2 is YYNGEE in the germline V gene. Deletions cut 3 bases from V and 7 bases from J, with 9 bases between. The CDR3 spans 12 residues. The CDR3 reads CASSATQNTQYF. CDR3 DNA sequence: TGTGCCAGCAGCGCAACACAAAATACGCAGTATTTT.

The chain links TRBV27 to TRBJ1-5; D is unclear. CDR1 and CDR2 from the germline V gene are MNHEY and SMNVEV (reference sequence). The CDR3 is 16 amino acids. The V gene lost 0 bases and the J gene lost 3 bases, with 12 bases spanning the gap. The CDR3 protein is CASSLSSGQINQPQHF. The CDR3 DNA reads TGTGCCAGCAGTTTATCGAGTGGGCAAATCAATCAGCCCCAGCATTTT.

The chain joins TRBV29-1 to TRBJ2-3, with D unresolved. Trimming removed 6 bases at V and 2 bases at J, with 15 bases between. The CDR3 runs 14 residues. Germline V gives CDR1 SQVTM, CDR2 ANQGSEA. Here the CDR3 reads CSVVLGLVTDTQYF. In DNA, the CDR3 is TGCAGCGTAGTCCTAGGGTTGGTCACAGATACGCAGTATTTT.

J is TRBJ1-6 and V is TRBV28; 8 nucleotides match TRBD1. V trimming: 10 bases; J trimming: 7 bases; junction bases outside the gene matches: 15. This CDR3 is built from 16 residues. Germline lookup yields CDR1 MDHEN and CDR2 SYDVKM. The CDR3 nucleotides are TGTGCCACGAAGACCTGGGCAGGGGGCGAAAATTCACCCCTCCACTTT. It is translated as CATKTWAGGENSPLHF.

The chain carries TRBV4-1 and TRBJ1-1, with D tentatively TRBD1 (5 bases). The germline V gene encodes CDR1 MGHRA and CDR2 YSYEKL. This CDR3 has 13 residues. Trimming removed 2 bases from V and 4 bases from J, with 8 bases in between. CDR3 bases: TGCGCCAGCAGCCAACGCCAGGGCACTGAAGCTTTCTTT. This codes for CASSQRQGTEAFF.